The rows below give T cell receptor beta chains drawn from one sample of a study of regulatory T cells in long-lasting Graves disease. One entry per CDR3 protein, called by TCRdb with MiXCR from the multiplex PCR reads. Seen here are around 450,000 distinct CDR3 sequences, 20% to 25% observed once, and the top ten hold around 7%. The sample consisted of peripheral blood mononuclear cells (PBMCs), taken when the disease was refractory, from a patient treated with antithyroid drugs. Receptor source: a female donor with Graves disease. Each CDR3 is given with its conserved first and last residue. The D gene is left open where the match is weak. Part of the rows lack a size; the others show once, few, many or a class for expanded clones.

CDR3: CASKPGFSRGYTF
DNA: TGTGCCAGCAAACCCGGATTTTCTCGTGGCTACACCTTC
V: TRBV7-9
J: TRBJ1-2
D: .
size: few

CDR3: CASRQGSSGNTIYF
DNA: TGTGCCAGCAGGCAGGGGAGCTCTGGAAACACCATATATTTT
V: TRBV28
J: TRBJ1-3
D: .
size: many

CDR3: CASRDRGVTEAFF
DNA: TGTGCCAGCAGGGACAGGGGGGTCACTGAAGCTTTCTTT
V: TRBV25-1
J: TRBJ1-1
D: TRBD1
size: few

CDR3: CASTTGTGDNSPLHF
DNA: TGTGCCAGCACAACCGGGACAGGGGATAATTCACCCCTCCACTTT
V: TRBV28
J: TRBJ1-6
D: TRBD1
size: many

CDR3: CASSLGSGANEKLFF
DNA: TGCGCCAGCAGCTTGGGTTCCGGGGCTAATGAAAAACTGTTTTTT
V: TRBV5-1
J: TRBJ1-4
D: .
size: few

CDR3: CASTFKIWGLHNSPLHF
DNA: TGTGCCAGCACCTTTAAGATATGGGGGCTCCATAATTCACCCCTCCACTTT
V: TRBV7-8
J: TRBJ1-6
D: .
size: .

CDR3: CSAEDRGDYGYTF
DNA: TGCAGTGCTGAGGACAGGGGCGACTATGGCTACACCTTC
V: TRBV20-1
J: TRBJ1-2
D: TRBD1
size: many

CDR3: CASSSTGTDTEAFF
DNA: TGTGCCAGCAGTTCCACCGGGACTGACACTGAAGCTTTCTTT
V: TRBV27
J: TRBJ1-1
D: .
size: many

CDR3: CASSLGGKGGTEAFF
DNA: TGTGCCAGCAGTTTAGGGGGAAAGGGGGGCACTGAAGCTTTCTTT
V: TRBV12-3/TRBV12-4
J: TRBJ1-1
D: .
size: many

CDR3: CASSPLAPERPHEQYF
DNA: TGTGCCAGCAGTCCCCTAGCGCCCGAGCGGCCCCACGAGCAGTACTTC
V: TRBV28
J: TRBJ2-7
D: .
size: few

CDR3: CSASSTHYGYTF
DNA: TGCAGTGCTAGCTCGACCCACTATGGCTACACCTTC
V: TRBV20-1
J: TRBJ1-2
D: .
size: many

CDR3: CASSEQGGYGQPQHF
DNA: TGTGCCAGCAGTGAACAAGGGGGGTACGGCCAGCCCCAGCATTTT
V: TRBV2
J: TRBJ1-5
D: .
size: .

CDR3: CASSFTSGATGELFF
DNA: TGTGCCAGCAGCTTCACTAGCGGAGCGACCGGGGAGCTGTTTTTT
V: TRBV7-9
J: TRBJ2-2
D: TRBD2
size: few

CDR3: CASSRTGQLNTEAFF
DNA: TGTGCCAGTAGCCGTACGGGACAACTGAACACTGAAGCTTTCTTT
V: TRBV19
J: TRBJ1-1
D: .
size: few

CDR3: CASSGSGTGGLHGYTF
DNA: TGTGCCAGCAGCGGTTCCGGGACAGGGGGCCTTCATGGCTACACCTTC
V: TRBV9
J: TRBJ1-2
D: TRBD1
size: .

CDR3: CASSHRGRGTEAFF
DNA: TGTGCCAGTAGTCACAGGGGGCGAGGCACTGAAGCTTTCTTT
V: TRBV19
J: TRBJ1-1
D: TRBD1
size: .

CDR3: CASSDVRGYEQYF
DNA: TGTGCCAGCAGTGACGTCCGAGGTTACGAGCAGTACTTC
V: TRBV2
J: TRBJ2-7
D: .
size: few

CDR3: CAISDRGQPNTEAFF
DNA: TGTGCCATCAGTGATAGGGGACAGCCGAACACTGAAGCTTTCTTT
V: TRBV10-3
J: TRBJ1-1
D: TRBD1
size: few

CDR3: CASGWTGPTLTYEQYF
DNA: TGTGCTAGTGGTTGGACCGGACCGACCTTGACCTACGAGCAGTACTTC
V: TRBV12-5
J: TRBJ2-7
D: .
size: many

CDR3: CSARDRSSTAEAFF
DNA: TGCAGTGCTAGAGATAGGTCCTCGACTGCTGAAGCTTTCTTT
V: TRBV20-1
J: TRBJ1-1
D: .
size: few

CDR3: CASSQGADEQYF
DNA: TGCGCCAGCAGCCAGGGGGCGGACGAGCAGTACTTC
V: TRBV5-1
J: TRBJ2-7
D: TRBD1
size: .

CDR3: CASSLTGTANTGELFF
DNA: TGTGCCAGCAGCTTAACCGGGACGGCGAACACCGGGGAGCTGTTTTTT
V: TRBV7-2
J: TRBJ2-2
D: .
size: .

CDR3: CASSVGVRGNTEAFF
DNA: TGTGCCAGCAGCGTAGGAGTCAGGGGGAACACTGAAGCTTTCTTT
V: TRBV9
J: TRBJ1-1
D: .
size: .

CDR3: CASSYQRPGLGLYEQYF
DNA: TGTGCCAGCAGCTACCAGAGGCCGGGACTAGGGTTATACGAGCAGTACTTC
V: TRBV7-9
J: TRBJ2-7
D: TRBD2
size: .

CDR3: CASSLLAGGTYEQYF
DNA: TGTGCCAGCAGTTTACTAGCGGGGGGGACCTACGAGCAGTACTTC
V: TRBV27
J: TRBJ2-7
D: TRBD2
size: many

CDR3: CASSYVRRAGYEQYF
DNA: TGTGCCAGCAGTTACGTTCGGAGGGCCGGGTACGAGCAGTACTTC
V: TRBV6-2/TRBV6-3
J: TRBJ2-7
D: .
size: many

CDR3: CASSYGTGYTEAFF
DNA: TGTGCCAGCAGTTACGGGACAGGGTACACTGAAGCTTTCTTT
V: TRBV28
J: TRBJ1-1
D: TRBD1
size: many

CDR3: CASSSVGAKNIQYF
DNA: TGTGCCAGCAGTTCCGTAGGGGCCAAAAACATTCAGTACTTC
V: TRBV6-9
J: TRBJ2-4
D: .
size: .

CDR3: CASSLGRRFDEKLFF
DNA: TGTGCCAGCAGCTTAGGGAGGAGGTTCGATGAAAAACTGTTTTTT
V: TRBV7-6
J: TRBJ1-4
D: .
size: many

CDR3: CASSLDGQPQETQYF
DNA: TGTGCCAGCAGCTTAGACGGTCAGCCCCAAGAGACCCAGTACTTC
V: TRBV7-9
J: TRBJ2-5
D: .
size: .

CDR3: CASSLTGAVQPQHF
DNA: TGTGCCAGCAGCCTTACAGGGGCAGTTCAGCCCCAGCATTTT
V: TRBV3-1
J: TRBJ1-5
D: TRBD1
size: .

CDR3: CASSLEAAAAGGYTF
DNA: TGCGCCAGCAGCTTGGAAGCCGCGGCGGCTGGCGGCTACACCTTC
V: TRBV5-1
J: TRBJ1-2
D: .
size: many

CDR3: CASSRGTATYEQYF
DNA: TGTGCCAGCAGCCGGGGGACAGCAACCTACGAGCAGTACTTC
V: TRBV7-8
J: TRBJ2-7
D: .
size: .

CDR3: CASGMGGTSNQPQHF
DNA: TGTGCCAGCGGAATGGGGGGGACTAGCAATCAGCCCCAGCATTTT
V: TRBV27
J: TRBJ1-5
D: .
size: .

CDR3: CASSLEAGDEQYF
DNA: TGTGCCAGCAGCTTAGAGGCCGGCGACGAGCAGTACTTC
V: TRBV7-6
J: TRBJ2-7
D: .
size: few

CDR3: CANSVVTGPVWWKGNYGYTF
DNA: TGTGCCAACAGCGTAGTCACGGGCCCTGTGTGGTGGAAGGGGAACTATGGCTACACCTTC
V: TRBV9
J: TRBJ1-2
D: .
size: few

CDR3: CSASRSGAAYEQYF
DNA: TGCAGTGCTAGCCGGTCAGGGGCTGCCTACGAGCAGTACTTC
V: TRBV20-1
J: TRBJ2-7
D: .
size: .

CDR3: CASSYGATNEKLFF
DNA: TGTGCCAGCAGTTATGGAGCAACTAATGAAAAACTGTTTTTT
V: TRBV6-5
J: TRBJ1-4
D: .
size: many

CDR3: CASSKTGLDFSYEQYF
DNA: TGTGCCAGCAGCAAAACAGGGCTCGACTTCTCCTACGAGCAGTACTTC
V: TRBV28
J: TRBJ2-7
D: .
size: many

CDR3: CASSQAGSGIYEQYF
DNA: TGTGCCAGCAGCCAAGCCGGTAGCGGGATCTACGAGCAGTACTTC
V: TRBV3-1
J: TRBJ2-7
D: TRBD2
size: many

CDR3: CATSKWTADSYNEQFF
DNA: TGTGCCACCAGCAAGTGGACGGCGGACTCCTACAATGAGCAGTTCTTC
V: TRBV15
J: TRBJ2-1
D: .
size: few

CDR3: CASSLSQGANEKLFF
DNA: TGTGCCAGCAGCTTGTCACAGGGGGCGAATGAAAAACTGTTTTTT
V: TRBV7-9
J: TRBJ1-4
D: TRBD1
size: few

CDR3: CASREDAGNQPQHF
DNA: TGTGCCAGCAGAGAAGACGCGGGCAATCAGCCCCAGCATTTT
V: TRBV6-1
J: TRBJ1-5
D: .
size: few

CDR3: CASSIPSETRGGYTF
DNA: TGCGCCAGCAGCATCCCCTCCGAGACGCGAGGTGGCTACACCTTC
V: TRBV4-1
J: TRBJ1-2
D: .
size: .

CDR3: CASSPSTGVNQETQYF
DNA: TGTGCCAGCAGCCCATCGACAGGGGTAAACCAAGAGACCCAGTACTTC
V: TRBV7-2
J: TRBJ2-5
D: TRBD1
size: many

CDR3: CASRTGGGLSYEQYF
DNA: TGTGCCAGTAGGACGGGAGGAGGGCTCTCCTACGAGCAGTACTTC
V: TRBV19
J: TRBJ2-7
D: TRBD2
size: .

CDR3: CASSPDRDSYEQYF
DNA: TGTGCCAGCAGCCCCGACAGGGATTCCTACGAGCAGTACTTC
V: TRBV7-2
J: TRBJ2-7
D: TRBD1
size: .

CDR3: CATILVRGRSYTF
DNA: TGTGCCACCATCCTAGTGAGGGGGCGAAGCTACACCTTC
V: TRBV12-3/TRBV12-4
J: TRBJ1-2
D: TRBD1
size: many

CDR3: CASRSGGAHGQPQHF
DNA: TGTGCCAGCAGATCAGGGGGGGCCCACGGTCAGCCCCAGCATTTT
V: TRBV28
J: TRBJ1-5
D: TRBD1
size: many

CDR3: CASSFYWGSDGYTF
DNA: TGTGCCAGCAGTTTTTACTGGGGGTCTGATGGCTACACCTTC
V: TRBV27
J: TRBJ1-2
D: .
size: .

CDR3: CASSTGGGQTDEQYF
DNA: TGCGCCAGCAGCACGGGGGGGGGGCAAACGGACGAGCAGTACTTC
V: TRBV7-2
J: TRBJ2-7
D: TRBD2
size: .

CDR3: CASRDRGITEAFF
DNA: TGTGCCAGCAGGGACAGGGGTATCACTGAAGCTTTCTTT
V: TRBV28
J: TRBJ1-1
D: TRBD1
size: many

CDR3: CASSVRLSTDTQYF
DNA: TGTGCCAGCAGTGTACGACTGAGCACAGATACGCAGTATTTT
V: TRBV6-1
J: TRBJ2-3
D: .
size: few